The subject of this entry is one TCR beta chain. Its antigen is as yet unknown. Clones were read by immunoSEQ multiplex PCR, and TCRdb kept only the in-frame ones, dropping some. The data show 84,000 or so clones, 87% seen once. The sample belongs to a study of graft-versus-host responses after intestinal transplantation. Study context: All recipients got anti-thymocyte globulin induction, then tacrolimus and steroids for 2 to 4 years.

In germline, CDR1 is SNHLY, CDR2 FYNNEI. CDR3 size: 13 residues. V lost 11 bases and J lost 0, with 10 bases in between. Findings and caveats of the study: The recipient marrow held GvH clones, and some of them showed up first in ileum or blood.

The chain links TRBV2 to TRBJ2-2; TRBD1 might be the D (6 bases). The receptor comes from a human donor who was the organ donor for an intestinal transplant. The sample here was unstimulated CD8+ T cells sorted from spleen or lymph node cells, taken before transplant. CDR3 region: CAWRQANTGELFF. Written as DNA, the CDR3 is TGTGCCTGGAGACAGGCGAACACCGGGGAGCTGTTTTTT.